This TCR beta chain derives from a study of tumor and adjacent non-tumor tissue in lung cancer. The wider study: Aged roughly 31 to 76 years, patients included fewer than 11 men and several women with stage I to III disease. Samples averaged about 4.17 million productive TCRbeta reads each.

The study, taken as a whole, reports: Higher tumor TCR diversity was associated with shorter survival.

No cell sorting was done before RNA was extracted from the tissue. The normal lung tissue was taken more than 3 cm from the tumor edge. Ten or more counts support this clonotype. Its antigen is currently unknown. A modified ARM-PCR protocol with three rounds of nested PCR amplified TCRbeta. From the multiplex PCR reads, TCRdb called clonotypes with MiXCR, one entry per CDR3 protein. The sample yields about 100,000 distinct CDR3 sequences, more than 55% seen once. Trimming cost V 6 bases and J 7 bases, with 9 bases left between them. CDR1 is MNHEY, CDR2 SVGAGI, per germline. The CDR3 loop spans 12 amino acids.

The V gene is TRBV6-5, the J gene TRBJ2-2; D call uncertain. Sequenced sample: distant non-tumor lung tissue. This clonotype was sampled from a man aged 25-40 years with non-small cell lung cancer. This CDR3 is CASRALGGELFF. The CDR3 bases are TGTGCCAGCAGGGCCCTGGGCGGGGAGCTGTTTTTT.